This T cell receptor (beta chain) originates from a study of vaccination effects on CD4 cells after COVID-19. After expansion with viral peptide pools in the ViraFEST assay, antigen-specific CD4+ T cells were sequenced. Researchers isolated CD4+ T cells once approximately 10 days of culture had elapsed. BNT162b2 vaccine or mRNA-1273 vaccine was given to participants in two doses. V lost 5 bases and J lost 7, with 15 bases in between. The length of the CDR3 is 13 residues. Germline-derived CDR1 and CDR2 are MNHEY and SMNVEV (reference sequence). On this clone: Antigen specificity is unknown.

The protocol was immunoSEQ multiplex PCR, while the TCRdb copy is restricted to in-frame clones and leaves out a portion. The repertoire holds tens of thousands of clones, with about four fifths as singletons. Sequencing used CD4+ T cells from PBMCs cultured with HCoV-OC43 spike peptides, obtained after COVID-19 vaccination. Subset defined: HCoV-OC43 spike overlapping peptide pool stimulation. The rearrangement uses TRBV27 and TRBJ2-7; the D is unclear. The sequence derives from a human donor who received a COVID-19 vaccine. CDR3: CASSQSRLGEQYF. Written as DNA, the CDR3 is TGTGCCAGCAGTCAATCTCGACTGGGGGAGCAGTACTTC.